This TCR beta chain was recovered during a study of blood T cell repertoires in COVID-19. All enrollees were roughly 18 to 100 years old and from roughly 22 US areas. Germline V gives CDR1 KGHSH, CDR2 LQKENI. Losses at the gene ends were 3 bases for V and 5 bases for J; bases not matched to a gene: 10. The CDR3 length is 15 residues. Per the original data handling: Amplification of reference gene primers provided the estimated nucleated cell counts. Measured with immunoSEQ multiplex PCR; TCRdb has only the in-frame clones, and not every one. For V, J and clone size, that table is used; D and trimming come from the DNA. This sample has 400,000 or so clones, with 88% found just once.

The rearrangement links TRBV18 to TRBJ2-7; 7 nucleotides agree with TRBD1. This receptor was obtained from a woman between 35 and 50 years old with acute COVID-19. What was sequenced was PBMCs or T cells enriched from blood (not recorded which). The CDR3 sequence: CASSPAGTVNHEQYF. The CDR3 DNA sequence: TGTGCCAGCTCACCGGCCGGGACAGTCAACCACGAGCAGTACTTC. The complete variable domain, with remaining parts taken from reference TRBV18 and TRBJ2-7, reads NAGVMQNPRHLVRRRGQEARLRCSPMKGHSHVYWYRQLPEEGLKFMVYLQKENIIDESGMPKERFSAEFPKEGPSILRIQQVVRGDSAAYFCASSPAGTVNHEQYFGPGTRLTVT.